This TCR beta chain comes out of a study of regulatory T cells in long-lasting Graves disease. Regarding time point: newly diagnosed GD, antithyroid drugs for less than 3 months. Scientists built the TCR library using RNA that was extracted from PBMCs. The TCR beta library used iRepertoire HTBI primers with Arm-PCR amplification of CDR3. TCRdb reanalysed the multiplex PCR reads using MiXCR and keeps one entry per CDR3 protein. The sample lists hundreds of thousands of distinct CDR3 sequences, approximately 15% occurring once. This clonotype was seen a few times. This sample was also put to use in a study of T cells in Graves' hyperthyroidism and ophthalmopathy. Per that paper: HTBI primers were used for first-round RT-PCR of the TCR CDR3.

Here the sequenced sample was peripheral blood mononuclear cells (PBMCs), taken at new diagnosis, from a patient treated with antithyroid drugs. The source is a man in his forties with Graves disease.

The CDR3 protein is CASSPSHYGTSGAYEQYF. The CDR3 DNA follows: TGTGCCAGCAGCCCCAGCCATTATGGGACTAGCGGGGCCTACGAGCAGTACTTC. The rearrangement uses TRBV9 and TRBJ2-7; 13 bases match TRBD2. Germline CDR1 and CDR2: SGDLS and YYNGEE. The CDR3 is 18 amino acids. After removal of 4 bases from V and 2 bases from J, the junction contained 12 bases not matched to a gene.